This T cell receptor (beta chain) was retrieved from a study of T cells after yellow fever vaccination. Study at large: Preparation of fractions with low cell numbers was performed using SMART-Seq v4 Ultra Low Input.

Making TCR cDNA involved 5'RACE template switching, which added UMIs and a universal primer site. MiXCR, run by TCRdb on the 5' RACE reads, gives a single entry per CDR3 protein. The data contain some 340,000 distinct CDR3 sequences, roughly a tenth of them singletons. CDR1 is SGDLS and CDR2 is YYNGEE in the germline V gene. With 4 bases clipped from V and 4 bases from J, the junction kept 8 bases outside the gene matches. The CDR3 is 15 amino acids. The receptor comes from a man aged 18 to 29 who received the YFV17D yellow fever vaccine. Sequenced here: CD4+ T cells sorted from PBMCs, sampled 45 days after the yellow fever booster vaccination. The chain uses TRBV9 and TRBJ2-1; 7 bases match TRBD1. CDR3 DNA sequence: TGTGCCAGCAGCCGAAGACAGGGATCGTACAATGAGCAGTTCTTC. Translated: CASSRRQGSYNEQFF.